This is a list of T cell receptor beta chains from one sample in a study of early T cells in non-severe SARS-CoV-2 infection. MiXCR, run by TCRdb on the 5' RACE reads, gives a single entry per CDR3 protein. The data contain some 36,000 distinct CDR3 sequences, 5% to 7% of them singletons. Specimen: whole blood. The receptors were sampled from an adult who was a healthcare worker with PCR-confirmed SARS-CoV-2 infection or an uninfected control (not recorded which). Each CDR3 is given with its conserved first and last residue. Each record gives: V gene, CDR3 length, D gene, clone size, J gene, CDR3 protein, CDR3 DNA. The D gene is left open where the match is weak. Rows may omit the clone size; those that give it use once, few, many or a size class.

TRBV5-6	13	.	.	TRBJ2-7	CASRYGLGYEQYF	TGTGCCAGCAGATATGGGTTGGGCTACGAGCAGTACTTC
TRBV6-5	12	.	few	TRBJ1-6	CASSYFASPLHF	TGTGCCAGCAGTTACTTTGCCTCACCCCTCCACTTT
TRBV11-2	15	.	.	TRBJ2-1	CASRPTGIGYNEQFF	TGTGCCAGCAGACCTACAGGGATCGGTTACAATGAGCAGTTCTTC
TRBV7-9	11	.	many	TRBJ1-1	CASSFTLPAFF	TGTGCCAGCAGCTTTACACTCCCAGCTTTCTTT
TRBV5-6	12	.	many	TRBJ1-2	CASSLQTISYTF	TGTGCCAGCAGCTTACAAACTATCAGCTACACCTTC
TRBV27	15	.	few	TRBJ1-3	CASSFDGHSGNTIYF	TGTGCCAGCAGTTTCGACGGCCACTCTGGAAACACCATATATTTT
TRBV5-1	15	TRBD1	few	TRBJ2-3	CASSLGQGARDTQYF	TGCGCCAGCAGCTTGGGACAGGGGGCGAGGGATACGCAGTATTTT
TRBV6-6	14	.	many	TRBJ2-3	CASCLSGRTDTQYF	TGTGCCAGCTGTTTGAGCGGTCGCACAGATACGCAGTATTTT
TRBV7-6	15	TRBD1	few	TRBJ1-1	CASSTTQGGHTEAFF	TGTGCCAGCAGCACCACACAGGGGGGCCACACTGAAGCTTTCTTT
TRBV6-5	12	.	.	TRBJ1-1	CASGRDRRSAFF	TGTGCCAGCGGCCGAGACAGGAGATCGGCTTTCTTT
TRBV9	15	.	many	TRBJ1-5	CASSSSPWGNQPQHF	TGTGCCAGCAGCTCCTCACCTTGGGGCAATCAGCCCCAGCATTTT
TRBV4-1	16	.	.	TRBJ1-6	CASSQGGQRGDSPLHF	TGCGCCAGCAGCCAAGGCGGACAGAGAGGGGATTCACCCCTCCACTTT
TRBV15	15	.	.	TRBJ2-2	CATSRDRPGTGELFF	TGTGCCACCAGCAGAGATCGCCCGGGAACCGGGGAGCTGTTTTTT
TRBV11-3	13	.	many	TRBJ1-1	CASSQSRDGRAFF	TGTGCCAGCAGCCAATCCCGCGACGGTAGGGCTTTCTTT
TRBV3-1	15	.	.	TRBJ2-4	CASSQGGMAKNIQYF	TGTGCCAGCAGCCAAGGCGGGATGGCCAAAAACATTCAGTACTTC
TRBV11-2	16	.	.	TRBJ1-1	CASSPSLGRHNTEAFF	TGTGCCAGCAGTCCAAGCTTGGGCCGGCATAACACTGAAGCTTTCTTT
TRBV6-5	12	TRBD1	.	TRBJ1-2	CASSRDRFGYTF	TGTGCCAGCAGCCGGGACAGGTTCGGCTACACCTTC
TRBV20-1	14	.	many	TRBJ2-1	CSAMPQPSYNEQFF	TGCAGTGCTATGCCACAACCTTCCTACAATGAGCAGTTCTTC
TRBV7-9	15	.	few	TRBJ2-1	CASSLGLGFGNEQFF	TGTGCCAGCAGCTTGGGTTTGGGATTTGGAAATGAGCAGTTCTTC
TRBV5-4	11	.	many	TRBJ2-1	CASRGTAEQFF	TGTGCCAGCAGGGGAACCGCTGAGCAGTTCTTC
TRBV6-1	14	.	.	TRBJ2-1	CASSPRGATEEQFF	TGTGCCAGCAGTCCCCGAGGAGCGACAGAGGAGCAGTTCTTC
TRBV7-6	14	TRBD1	many	TRBJ2-3	CASSLGPGGDTQYF	TGTGCCAGCAGCTTAGGCCCAGGGGGTGATACGCAGTATTTT
TRBV27	15	.	many	TRBJ1-6	CASSGRTGINSPLHF	TGTGCCAGCAGTGGACGGACGGGAATTAATTCACCCCTCCACTTT
TRBV5-4	16	.	many	TRBJ2-3	CASSQKQGSGTDTQYF	TGTGCCAGCAGCCAGAAACAGGGATCTGGCACAGATACGCAGTATTTT
TRBV30	14	.	few	TRBJ1-2	CAWSRGGLGYGYTF	TGTGCCTGGAGTAGAGGAGGATTGGGCTATGGCTACACCTTC
TRBV7-8	16	TRBD2	.	TRBJ2-3	CASSLVRLAGVRTQYF	TGTGCCAGCAGCTTAGTAAGGCTAGCGGGAGTACGTACGCAGTATTTT
TRBV19	15	TRBD1	many	TRBJ1-2	CASKAGQGGNYGYTF	TGTGCCAGTAAGGCCGGACAGGGTGGGAACTATGGCTACACCTTC
TRBV28	14	.	many	TRBJ1-2	CASSLEVLTDGYTF	TGTGCCAGCAGTTTGGAGGTATTGACCGATGGCTACACCTTC
TRBV30	12	TRBD2	.	TRBJ2-2	CACSSGRGELFF	TGTGCCTGTTCTAGCGGGAGGGGGGAGCTGTTTTTT
TRBV5-1	15	TRBD2	many	TRBJ2-1	CASSRQREGRDEQFF	TGCGCCAGCAGCCGCCAGAGGGAGGGCCGCGATGAGCAGTTCTTC